This T cell receptor beta chain stems from a study of identical twins. Findings of the study overall: Sequences that were out-of-frame, alpha and twin-shared displayed an excess of low generation probability.

Between the trimmed V and J ends, which lost 0 bases and 0 bases, there was a span of 8 bases. Germline V gives CDR1 MNHEY, CDR2 SVGEGT. The CDR3 loop spans 16 amino acids. In the case of this clonotype: Antigen specificity is unknown.

The authors used template switching to add a universal primer site and gave cDNA unique molecular identifiers. MiXCR was run by TCRdb on the 5' RACE reads, yielding one entry per CDR3 protein. The data hold about 690,000 distinct CDR3 sequences, with roughly 20% observed a single time. This sample also appeared in a second study, on T cells expressing NK-cell markers.

V usage is TRBV6-2 or TRBV6-3 and J usage is TRBJ2-2, with D hard to call. Sequences were obtained from PBMCs. The clonotype was recovered from a young woman in good health. In DNA form, the CDR3 reads TGTGCCAGCAGTTACTCGGCGACTGCGAACACCGGGGAGCTGTTTTTT. This encodes CASSYSATANTGELFF.